This T cell receptor (beta chain) was sequenced for a study of Tregs in tolerant kidney transplant recipients. Whole-study findings and limits: This study did not directly address biological reproducibility. The small number of patients limits these findings pending further validation.

Assay: immunoSEQ multiplex PCR; the TCRdb copy retains only in-frame clones and omits some. The sample lists 50,000 or so clones; more than 80% were seen once. With regard to this clone: Its antigen is not known.

The germline gives CDR1 SGHRS, CDR2 YFSETQ. V lost 4 bases to trimming and J lost 9 bases; unmatched junction nucleotides: 7. The length of the CDR3 is 16 residues. This chain joins TRBV5-1 and TRBJ2-1; 16 positions agree with TRBD2. The sequence was collected from a human donor in good health. The sample consisted of Tregs from blood. This CDR3 reads CASSTPGLAGGVEQFF. The CDR3 bases are TGCGCCAGCAGCACCCCGGGACTAGCGGGAGGGGTTGAGCAGTTCTTC. The full variable domain, completed using reference TRBV5-1 and TRBJ2-1, is KAGVTQTPRYLIKTRGQQVTLSCSPISGHRSVSWYQQTPGQGLQFLFEYFSETQRNKGNFPGRFSGRQFSNSRSEMNVSTLELGDSALYLCASSTPGLAGGVEQFFGPGTRLTVL.